The T cell receptor (beta chain) under discussion was sequenced for a study of blood T cell repertoires in COVID-19. Study-level information: T cells, B-cell-depleted T cells, or PBMCs supplied cDNA or gDNA.

As processed by the authors: Nucleated cell counts were estimated from reference gene primer amplification. Clones were read by immunoSEQ multiplex PCR, and TCRdb kept only the in-frame ones, dropping some. V, J and clone size are taken as reported in that table, and D and trimming were inferred from the DNA itself. The table records 150,000 or so clones, about 89% of them present only once. Trimming removed 5 bases from V and 11 bases from J; junction bases left unmatched: 8. The CDR3 covers 13 residues. The germline V gene encodes CDR1 SGHTA and CDR2 FQGTGA. This clonotype was obtained from a man older than 75 with acute or convalescent COVID-19. The rearrangement links TRBV7-3 to TRBJ1-1; 10 bases are shared with TRBD1. The sequenced sample was peripheral blood. CDR3 in amino acids: CASSEWTGGEAFF. CDR3 DNA: TGTGCCAGCAGCGAATGGACAGGGGGTGAGGCTTTCTTT.